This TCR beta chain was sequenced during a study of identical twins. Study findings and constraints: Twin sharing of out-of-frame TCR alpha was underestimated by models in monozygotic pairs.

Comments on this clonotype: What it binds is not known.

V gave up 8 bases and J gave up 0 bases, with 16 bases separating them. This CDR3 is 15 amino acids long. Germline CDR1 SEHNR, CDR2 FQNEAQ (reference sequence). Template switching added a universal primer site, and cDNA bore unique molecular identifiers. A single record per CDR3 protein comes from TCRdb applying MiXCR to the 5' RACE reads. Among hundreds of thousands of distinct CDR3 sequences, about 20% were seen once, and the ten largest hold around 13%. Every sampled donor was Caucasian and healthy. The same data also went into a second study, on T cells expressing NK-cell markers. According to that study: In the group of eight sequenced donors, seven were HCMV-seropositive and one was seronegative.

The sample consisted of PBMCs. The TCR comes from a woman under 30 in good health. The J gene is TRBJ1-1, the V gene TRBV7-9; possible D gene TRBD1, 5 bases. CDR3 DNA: TGTGCCAGCTCCCCAGGGTCGGGTATGAACACTGAAGCTTTCTTT. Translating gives CASSPGSGMNTEAFF.